These T cell receptor beta chains were read from a single sample in a study of cytomegalovirus exposure and HLA in healthy donors. The table came from immunoSEQ multiplex PCR; TCRdb's copy has only in-frame clones and leaves some out. Found here are about 86,000 clones, 75% to 85% of them singletons; the top ten hold roughly 14%. The sequenced sample was PBMCs. These receptors all come from a woman aged 40 to 50 in good health and CMV-seropositive. Each CDR3 is given with its conserved first and last residue. The D gene is left open where the match is weak. Expanded clones are given a class, and other clones once, few, many or no size at all.

v_call: TRBV9
j_call: TRBJ1-3
clone_size: NA
d_call: TRBD1
cdr3_nt: TGTGCCAGCAGCCTCGGGACAGGGTCTGGAAACACCATATATTTT
cdr3_aa: CASSLGTGSGNTIYF

v_call: TRBV6-5
j_call: TRBJ1-2
clone_size: NA
d_call: TRBD1
cdr3_nt: TGTGCCAGCAGTTATGGACAGGGGATCGGCTACACCTTC
cdr3_aa: CASSYGQGIGYTF

v_call: TRBV7-9
j_call: TRBJ2-3
clone_size: NA
d_call: NA
cdr3_nt: TGTGCCAGCTCCCGCGGGGATGTTATCACAGATACGCAGTATTTT
cdr3_aa: CASSRGDVITDTQYF

v_call: TRBV7-9
j_call: TRBJ2-7
clone_size: NA
d_call: TRBD1
cdr3_nt: TGTGCCCCCGCCCTCGGGCCCCGATCGGGACAGGCCACCTACGAGCAGTACTTC
cdr3_aa: CAPALGPRSGQATYEQYF

v_call: TRBV9
j_call: TRBJ1-4
clone_size: NA
d_call: TRBD1
cdr3_nt: TGTGCCAGCAGCGTAACGGGACAGAATGAAAAACTGTTTTTT
cdr3_aa: CASSVTGQNEKLFF

v_call: TRBV6-5
j_call: TRBJ1-1
clone_size: NA
d_call: NA
cdr3_nt: TGTGCCAGCAGTTCCCATGGGGGCCTGAACACTGAAGCTTTCTTT
cdr3_aa: CASSSHGGLNTEAFF

v_call: TRBV18
j_call: TRBJ2-7
clone_size: NA
d_call: NA
cdr3_nt: TGTGCCAGCTCACCAAGCAGGAACTCCTACGAGCAGTACTTC
cdr3_aa: CASSPSRNSYEQYF

v_call: TRBV4-1
j_call: TRBJ2-7
clone_size: NA
d_call: TRBD2
cdr3_nt: TGCGCCAGCAGCCAGGAACCACTGGCGGGGGGCCTCCCCTACGAGCAGTACTTC
cdr3_aa: CASSQEPLAGGLPYEQYF

v_call: TRBV28
j_call: TRBJ1-1
clone_size: NA
d_call: TRBD1
cdr3_nt: TGTGCCAGCAGTTTATTTGGGACAGGGGAAACTGAAGCTTTCTTT
cdr3_aa: CASSLFGTGETEAFF

v_call: TRBV4-1
j_call: TRBJ1-2
clone_size: NA
d_call: NA
cdr3_nt: TGCGCCAGCAGCCAAGATGCAGGCCGCAGTCCCTCTATGAGCTACACCTTC
cdr3_aa: CASSQDAGRSPSMSYTF

v_call: TRBV5-1
j_call: TRBJ2-1
clone_size: NA
d_call: NA
cdr3_nt: TGCGCCAGCAGCTCGTTCCAGGCCTACAATGAGCAGTTCTTC
cdr3_aa: CASSSFQAYNEQFF

v_call: TRBV6-5
j_call: TRBJ1-3
clone_size: NA
d_call: NA
cdr3_nt: TGTGCCAGCAGTTACGAGGCAGGGGTTGGAAACACCATATATTTT
cdr3_aa: CASSYEAGVGNTIYF

v_call: TRBV7-6
j_call: TRBJ1-4
clone_size: NA
d_call: NA
cdr3_nt: TGTGCCAGCAGCAAGTCGGGACAAAACCCTAATGAAAAACTGTTTTTT
cdr3_aa: CASSKSGQNPNEKLFF

v_call: TRBV19
j_call: TRBJ1-6
clone_size: NA
d_call: NA
cdr3_nt: TGTGCCAGTAGTATAGGACCGGGGAACTTGGTTTCACCCCTCCACTTT
cdr3_aa: CASSIGPGNLVSPLHF

v_call: TRBV18
j_call: TRBJ2-7
clone_size: NA
d_call: NA
cdr3_nt: TGTGCCAGCTCACTGAACAGAGACTACGAGCAGTACTTC
cdr3_aa: CASSLNRDYEQYF

v_call: TRBV5-4
j_call: TRBJ1-1
clone_size: few
d_call: TRBD1
cdr3_nt: TGTGCCAGCAGCAGAACCGGGACAGGGGACACTGAAGCTTTCTTT
cdr3_aa: CASSRTGTGDTEAFF

v_call: TRBV18
j_call: TRBJ2-7
clone_size: NA
d_call: NA
cdr3_nt: TGTGCCAGCTCACCTTTACAGAGCTCCTACGAGCAGTACTTC
cdr3_aa: CASSPLQSSYEQYF

v_call: TRBV5-1
j_call: TRBJ1-2
clone_size: NA
d_call: TRBD1
cdr3_nt: TGCGCCAGCAGCACCGGACAGGGCCACTATGGCTACACCTTC
cdr3_aa: CASSTGQGHYGYTF

v_call: TRBV7-2
j_call: TRBJ2-2
clone_size: NA
d_call: NA
cdr3_nt: TGTGCCAGCAGCTTATTGGGACTTCCCGGGGAGCTGTTTTTT
cdr3_aa: CASSLLGLPGELFF

v_call: TRBV19
j_call: TRBJ2-7
clone_size: NA
d_call: NA
cdr3_nt: TGTGCCAGTTCATCCCCCCCACAGGGATTCTACTACGAGCAGTACTTC
cdr3_aa: CASSSPPQGFYYEQYF

v_call: TRBV5-4
j_call: TRBJ1-1
clone_size: NA
d_call: TRBD1
cdr3_nt: TGTGCCAGCAGCTCGTCACAGGGGCGGAGGGTGTGGACTGAAGCTTTCTTT
cdr3_aa: CASSSSQGRRVWTEAFF

v_call: TRBV7-8
j_call: TRBJ1-1
clone_size: NA
d_call: TRBD1
cdr3_nt: TGTGCCAGCAGCTTAGAAGGGGGCATGAACACTGAAGCTTTCTTT
cdr3_aa: CASSLEGGMNTEAFF

v_call: TRBV9
j_call: TRBJ2-7
clone_size: NA
d_call: NA
cdr3_nt: TGTGCCAGTTCTCCGGGACATATCTACGAGCAGTACTTC
cdr3_aa: CASSPGHIYEQYF

v_call: TRBV15
j_call: TRBJ1-2
clone_size: NA
d_call: NA
cdr3_nt: TGTGCCACCAGCAACCTGACAGAAACTAACTATGGCTACACCTTC
cdr3_aa: CATSNLTETNYGYTF

v_call: TRBV7-2
j_call: TRBJ2-1
clone_size: few
d_call: NA
cdr3_nt: TGTGCCAGCAGCTTAGAAAGGGGTACCTACAATGAGCAGTTCTTC
cdr3_aa: CASSLERGTYNEQFF

v_call: TRBV21-1
j_call: TRBJ1-4
clone_size: NA
d_call: NA
cdr3_nt: TGTGCCAGCAGCAAAGCGGAGGGCCAAAAACTGTTTTTT
cdr3_aa: CASSKAEGQKLFF

v_call: TRBV19
j_call: TRBJ1-6
clone_size: NA
d_call: TRBD1
cdr3_nt: TGTGCCAGTAGCCCGACAGGGTGGTATTCACCCCTCCACTTT
cdr3_aa: CASSPTGWYSPLHF

v_call: TRBV19
j_call: TRBJ1-2
clone_size: NA
d_call: NA
cdr3_nt: TGTGCCAGTAGTATAGAGCCGACCGGAGTAGGTTACACCTTC
cdr3_aa: CASSIEPTGVGYTF

v_call: TRBV5-1
j_call: TRBJ2-1
clone_size: NA
d_call: TRBD1
cdr3_nt: TGCGCCAGCAGCTGGAGGGACAGGGGGGAATCACGCGAGCAGTTCTTC
cdr3_aa: CASSWRDRGESREQFF

v_call: TRBV2
j_call: TRBJ1-5
clone_size: NA
d_call: NA
cdr3_nt: TGTGCCACCACTCGAGCCAGGGACAATCAGCCCCAGCATTTT
cdr3_aa: CATTRARDNQPQHF

v_call: TRBV30
j_call: TRBJ2-2
clone_size: NA
d_call: NA
cdr3_nt: TGTGCCTGGAGCGCCCTAGCGAACACCGGGGAGCTGTTTTTT
cdr3_aa: CAWSALANTGELFF

v_call: TRBV30
j_call: TRBJ2-2
clone_size: NA
d_call: NA
cdr3_nt: TGTGCCTGGAGGACTGGAGAGCACTACACCGGGGAGCTGTTTTTT
cdr3_aa: CAWRTGEHYTGELFF

v_call: TRBV19
j_call: TRBJ2-7
clone_size: few
d_call: TRBD2
cdr3_nt: TGTGCCAGTAGCTGGCTAGCGGGACCCTACGAGCAGTACTTC
cdr3_aa: CASSWLAGPYEQYF

v_call: TRBV2
j_call: TRBJ1-6
clone_size: once
d_call: NA
cdr3_nt: TGTGCCAGCAGCCCCGGCTCCGGGTCACCCCTCCACTTT
cdr3_aa: CASSPGSGSPLHF

v_call: TRBV25-1
j_call: TRBJ1-6
clone_size: NA
d_call: NA
cdr3_nt: TGTGCCAGCAGTGAATCGGCTTCCTGGGCTTCACCCCTCCACTTT
cdr3_aa: CASSESASWASPLHF

v_call: TRBV5-1
j_call: TRBJ2-7
clone_size: NA
d_call: TRBD1
cdr3_nt: TGCGCCAGCAGCATCGGACAGGGGTCCGAGCAGTACTTC
cdr3_aa: CASSIGQGSEQYF

v_call: TRBV21-1
j_call: TRBJ2-5
clone_size: NA
d_call: NA
cdr3_nt: TGTGCCAGCAGCCCTCCCTTACCGGACAGCCAAGAGACCCAGTACTTC
cdr3_aa: CASSPPLPDSQETQYF

v_call: TRBV6-5
j_call: TRBJ2-2
clone_size: NA
d_call: NA
cdr3_nt: TGTGCCAGCAGTTACGGCCCTGCTGACACCGGGGAGCTGTTTTTT
cdr3_aa: CASSYGPADTGELFF

v_call: TRBV6-1
j_call: TRBJ1-1
clone_size: few
d_call: NA
cdr3_nt: TGTGCCAGCAGTGGTCAGAACAGGGCAGGACGGACTGAAGCTTTCTTT
cdr3_aa: CASSGQNRAGRTEAFF

v_call: TRBV28
j_call: TRBJ1-1
clone_size: NA
d_call: NA
cdr3_nt: TGTGCCAGCACCGGGGGGGGGCTAGCGATTATGAACACTGAAGCTTTCTTT
cdr3_aa: CASTGGGLAIMNTEAFF

v_call: TRBV5-1
j_call: TRBJ2-1
clone_size: NA
d_call: TRBD2
cdr3_nt: TGCGCCAGCAGCTCTAACCCGGGACTAGCGGGAAGGCACAATGAGCAGTTCTTC
cdr3_aa: CASSSNPGLAGRHNEQFF

v_call: TRBV27
j_call: TRBJ1-5
clone_size: NA
d_call: NA
cdr3_nt: TGTGCCAGCAGCCGAAGGGGTGAGAGCAATCAGCCCCAGCATTTT
cdr3_aa: CASSRRGESNQPQHF

v_call: TRBV5-1
j_call: TRBJ2-1
clone_size: few
d_call: NA
cdr3_nt: TGCGCCAGCAGCTTGGACCGGGGCAATGAGCAGTTCTTC
cdr3_aa: CASSLDRGNEQFF

v_call: TRBV7-9
j_call: TRBJ1-2
clone_size: NA
d_call: TRBD1
cdr3_nt: TGTGCCAGCAGCTTTCGGGACAGAGTTTACTATAACTATGGCTACACCTTC
cdr3_aa: CASSFRDRVYYNYGYTF

v_call: TRBV6-1
j_call: TRBJ2-7
clone_size: NA
d_call: TRBD1
cdr3_nt: TGTGCCAGCAGTGAACGGGGACAGAAGGGGTCCTACGAGCAGTACTTC
cdr3_aa: CASSERGQKGSYEQYF

v_call: TRBV7-8
j_call: TRBJ2-5
clone_size: once
d_call: TRBD1
cdr3_nt: TGTGCCAGCAGCCCACACCCGGGACAGGGAGGGGAGACCCAGTACTTC
cdr3_aa: CASSPHPGQGGETQYF

v_call: TRBV19
j_call: TRBJ1-5
clone_size: once
d_call: TRBD1
cdr3_nt: TGTGCCAGTAGTATGGCAGGGGGGAGGTCTCCCCAGCATTTT
cdr3_aa: CASSMAGGRSPQHF

v_call: TRBV6-1
j_call: TRBJ2-5
clone_size: few
d_call: NA
cdr3_nt: TGTGCCAGCAGTCAGCCCTTGGGGAGAGAGACCCAGTACTTC
cdr3_aa: CASSQPLGRETQYF

v_call: TRBV7-9
j_call: TRBJ2-1
clone_size: NA
d_call: NA
cdr3_nt: TGTGCCAGCACCCTTTCTTTAGCGTTTAATGAGCAGTTCTTC
cdr3_aa: CASTLSLAFNEQFF

v_call: TRBV5-4
j_call: TRBJ1-2
clone_size: NA
d_call: TRBD1
cdr3_nt: TGTGCCAGCAGCCCGGGAGACAGGGGGCAAAGTGGCTACACCTTC
cdr3_aa: CASSPGDRGQSGYTF

v_call: TRBV30
j_call: TRBJ1-5
clone_size: NA
d_call: NA
cdr3_nt: TGTGCCTGGAGTGGACAGAATCAGCCCCAGCATTTT
cdr3_aa: CAWSGQNQPQHF

v_call: TRBV28
j_call: TRBJ2-4
clone_size: NA
d_call: NA
cdr3_nt: TGTGCCAGCAGGCCGTCGGGATCCGGCAAAAACATTCAGTACTTC
cdr3_aa: CASRPSGSGKNIQYF

v_call: TRBV7-8
j_call: TRBJ1-3
clone_size: once
d_call: TRBD1
cdr3_nt: TGTGCCAGCAGCTTAGACGGGACAGACATACTCGTACGTGGAAACACCATATATTTT
cdr3_aa: CASSLDGTDILVRGNTIYF

v_call: TRBV7-6
j_call: TRBJ1-1
clone_size: NA
d_call: NA
cdr3_nt: TGTGCCAGCAGCCTACAGGGTGCTGAAGCTTTCTTT
cdr3_aa: CASSLQGAEAFF

v_call: TRBV29-1
j_call: TRBJ2-1
clone_size: NA
d_call: TRBD1
cdr3_nt: TGCAGCGCGCACCAGGGGGTTTCCTACAATGAGCAGTTCTTC
cdr3_aa: CSAHQGVSYNEQFF